This T cell receptor beta chain was observed in a study of molecular identifiers for immune sequencing clone quantification. Via MiXCR, TCRdb re-called the PCR reads, giving one row per CDR3 protein. The table records about 53,000 distinct CDR3 sequences, about a third of them present only once. Material: naive CD8+ T cells from blood, with Jurkat cell RNA spiked in. Subset denoted: FACS-sorted CD8+CD4-CCR7+CD45RA+ naive T cells. This sequence was found in a human donor in good health. Some libraries in this study had Jurkat cell RNA spiked in.

This CDR3 reads CACDWNVRTGFRRPQHF. The CDR3 DNA sequence: TGTGCCTGCGATTGGAATGTCCGGACAGGCTTCAGGAGACCCCAGCATTTT. J is TRBJ1-5 and V is TRBV28, with TRBD1 matching over 7 bases. CDR3 length equals 17 residues. Germline CDR1 and CDR2: MDHEN and SYDVKM. With V trimmed by 11 bases and J by 10 bases, 26 bases remained unmatched.